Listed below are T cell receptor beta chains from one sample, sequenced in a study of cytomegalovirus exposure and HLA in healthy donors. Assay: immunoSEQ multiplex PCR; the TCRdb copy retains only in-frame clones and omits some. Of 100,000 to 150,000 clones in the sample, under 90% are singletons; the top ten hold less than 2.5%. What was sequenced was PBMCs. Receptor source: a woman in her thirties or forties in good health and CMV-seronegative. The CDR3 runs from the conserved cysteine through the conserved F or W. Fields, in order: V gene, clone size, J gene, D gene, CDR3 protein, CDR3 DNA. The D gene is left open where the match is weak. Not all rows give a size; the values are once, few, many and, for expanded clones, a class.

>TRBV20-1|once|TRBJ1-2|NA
CSASGGYGYTF
TGCAGTGCTAGTGGCGGCTATGGCTACACCTTC
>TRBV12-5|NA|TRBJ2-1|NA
CASGLELFGEQFF
TGTGCTAGTGGTTTGGAGCTTTTTGGTGAGCAGTTCTTC
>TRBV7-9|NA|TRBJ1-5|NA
CASSLDMGFSQPQHF
TGTGCCAGCAGCTTGGATATGGGCTTTAGTCAGCCCCAGCATTTT
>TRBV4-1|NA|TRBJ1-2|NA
CASSQDGAVYGYTF
TGCGCCAGCAGCCAAGATGGAGCGGTCTATGGCTACACCTTC
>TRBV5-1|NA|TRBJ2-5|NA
CASSLGDRQETQYF
TGCGCCAGCAGCTTGGGAGACAGACAAGAGACCCAGTACTTC
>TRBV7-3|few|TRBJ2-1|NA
CASSLKGAREQFF
TGTGCCAGCAGCCTAAAAGGGGCCAGGGAGCAGTTCTTC
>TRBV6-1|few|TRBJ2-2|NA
CASSEQENLGGELFF
TGTGCCAGCAGTGAACAGGAAAACCTGGGCGGGGAGCTGTTTTTT
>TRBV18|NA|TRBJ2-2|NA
CASSKQNTGELFF
TGTGCCAGCTCGAAACAGAACACCGGGGAGCTGTTTTTT
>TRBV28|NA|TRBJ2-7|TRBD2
CASSSGLAGPGGLGEQYF
TGTGCCAGCAGTAGTGGACTAGCGGGACCCGGTGGTTTGGGCGAGCAGTACTTC
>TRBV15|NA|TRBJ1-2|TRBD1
CATSRVGQGINYGYTF
TGTGCCACCAGCAGAGTCGGACAGGGAATTAACTATGGCTACACCTTC
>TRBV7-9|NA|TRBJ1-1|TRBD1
CASSIDGQGLGTEAFF
TGTGCCAGCAGCATAGATGGACAGGGACTTGGCACTGAAGCTTTCTTT
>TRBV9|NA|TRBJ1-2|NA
CASSALGRIYTF
TGTGCCAGCAGCGCCCTGGGGAGAATCTACACCTTC
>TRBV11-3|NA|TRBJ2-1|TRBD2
CASSLVGTSVGEQFF
TGTGCCAGCAGCTTAGTTGGGACTAGCGTGGGGGAGCAGTTCTTC
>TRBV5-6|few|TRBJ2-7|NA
CASSPMTLRLTAYEQYF
TGTGCCAGCAGTCCCATGACGCTGCGGCTCACTGCCTACGAGCAGTACTTC
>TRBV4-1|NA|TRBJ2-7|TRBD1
CASSQGNTGTGGREQYF
TGCGCCAGCAGCCAAGGAAATACCGGGACAGGGGGTAGAGAGCAGTACTTC
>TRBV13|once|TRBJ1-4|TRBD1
CASSLGTGGRHEKLFF
TGTGCCAGCAGCTTAGGCACAGGGGGTAGACATGAAAAACTGTTTTTT
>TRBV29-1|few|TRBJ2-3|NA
CSVVEVMTQYF
TGCAGCGTTGTTGAGGTTATGACGCAGTATTTT
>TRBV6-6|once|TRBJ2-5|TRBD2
CASRETSGSATQYF
TGTGCCAGCAGGGAGACTAGCGGCTCTGCGACCCAGTACTTC
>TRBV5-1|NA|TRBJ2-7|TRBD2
CASSLGSGGNEQYF
TGCGCCAGCAGCTTGGGATCGGGGGGGAACGAGCAGTACTTC
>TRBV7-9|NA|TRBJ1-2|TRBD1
CASQGAYGYTF
TGTGCCAGCCAGGGGGCCTATGGCTACACCTTC
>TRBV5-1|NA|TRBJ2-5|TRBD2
CASSRSKTIRREKLQETQYF
TGCGCCAGCAGCCGCTCGAAGACAATCAGGCGGGAGAAATTGCAAGAGACCCAGTACTTC
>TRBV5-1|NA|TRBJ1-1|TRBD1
CASSLGQGANTEAFF
TGCGCCAGCAGCTTGGGACAGGGGGCGAACACTGAAGCTTTCTTT
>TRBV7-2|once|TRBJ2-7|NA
CASSSAYEQYF
TGTGCCAGCAGCTCTGCCTACGAGCAGTACTTC
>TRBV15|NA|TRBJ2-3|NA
CATSSAGTKVPSTDTQYF
TGTGCCACCAGTTCTGCCGGGACAAAGGTTCCTAGCACAGATACGCAGTATTTT
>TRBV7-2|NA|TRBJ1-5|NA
CASSLAGRVNQPQHF
TGTGCCAGCAGCTTAGCTGGCAGGGTCAATCAGCCCCAGCATTTT
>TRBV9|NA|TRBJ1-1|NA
CASSVGGTEIEAFF
TGTGCCAGCAGCGTAGGCGGGACGGAGATTGAAGCTTTCTTT
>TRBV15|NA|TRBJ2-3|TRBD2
CATSRGGSTDTQYF
TGTGCCACCAGCCGGGGGGGGAGCACAGATACGCAGTATTTT
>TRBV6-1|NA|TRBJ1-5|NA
CASSQNGAGNQHQHF
TGTGCCAGCAGTCAAAATGGGGCCGGCAATCAGCACCAGCATTTT
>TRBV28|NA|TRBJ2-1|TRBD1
CASSLRTGHNEQFF
TGTGCCAGCAGTCTCAGGACAGGGCACAATGAGCAGTTCTTC
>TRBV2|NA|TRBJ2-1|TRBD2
CASSLLIPGLAGNEQLF
TGTGCCAGCTCCCTACTGATCCCGGGACTAGCGGGGAATGAGCAGCTCTTC
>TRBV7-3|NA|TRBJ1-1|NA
CASSPTGSITEAFF
TGTGCCAGCAGCCCAACAGGTAGTATCACTGAAGCTTTCTTT